The 20 T cell receptor beta chains below all came from one sample that was sequenced in a study of blood T cell repertoires in COVID-19. Produced via immunoSEQ multiplex PCR; TCRdb's table is partial and in-frame only. The repertoire has more than 100,000 clones, around 87% of them found once; the top ten carry 2% to 2.5%. Sequencing was performed on peripheral blood. The receptor set was obtained from a man aged 45-60 years with active COVID-19.

The rearrangement uses TRBV11-2 and TRBJ1-6, with 10 bases identical to TRBD1. Germline CDR1 and CDR2: SGHAT and FQNNGV. The CDR3 is 17 amino acids. V lost 3 bases to trimming and J lost 6 bases; unmatched junction nucleotides: 8. CDR3 amino acids: CASSFGVWDRGNSPLHF. The DNA for the CDR3 is TGTGCCAGCAGCTTTGGAGTCTGGGACAGGGGTAATTCACCCCTCCACTTT. The entire variable domain, with the rest obtained from reference TRBV11-2 and TRBJ1-6, is as follows: EAGVAQSPRYKIIEKRQSVAFWCNPISGHATLYWYQQILGQGPKLLIQFQNNGVVDDSQLPKDRFSAERLKGVDSTLKIQPAKLEDSAVYLCASSFGVWDRGNSPLHFGNGTRLTVT.

V gene TRBV6-5 combines with J gene TRBJ2-1; possibly TRBD1 for D (7 bases). Between the trimmed V and J ends, which lost 5 bases and 8 bases, there was a span of 16 bases. CDR1 is MNHEY, CDR2 SVGAGI, per germline. The CDR3 has 14 amino acids. CDR3 DNA sequence: TGTGCCAGCAGTCGTACAACAGGGGAGGATGAGCAGTTCTTC. It is translated as CASSRTTGEDEQFF.

The chain joins TRBV9 to TRBJ2-2; possible D gene TRBD2, 5 bases. The V gene lost 4 bases and the J gene lost 7 bases, with 8 bases spanning the gap. The germline CDR1 and CDR2 sequences are SGDLS and YYNGEE. The CDR3 contains 12 residues. The DNA for the CDR3 is TGTGCCAGCAGCTTACGGGGCGGGGAGCTGTTTTTT. Its translation: CASSLRGGELFF.

The chain links TRBV5-5 to TRBJ2-2; the D is unclear. Germline CDR1 reads SGHKS; CDR2 reads YYEKEE (reference sequence). V lost 1 base, J lost 8 bases, and 6 bases lay in between. The CDR3 loop spans 12 amino acids. CDR3 DNA sequence: TGTGCCAGCAGCTTGTCCGGGGGGGAGCTGTTTTTT. This gives the protein CASSLSGGELFF.

The genes are TRBV4-1 and TRBJ1-5, with a possible D match to TRBD1 (5 bases). Germline V CDR1 and CDR2: MGHRA, YSYEKL. V dropped 0 bases and J dropped 2 bases, with 14 bases sitting between them. The CDR3 consists of 17 residues. Here the CDR3 reads CASSQEGVLLRNQPQHF. In DNA form, the CDR3 reads TGCGCCAGCAGCCAAGAAGGGGTTTTACTTCGCAATCAGCCCCAGCATTTT.

The chain joins TRBV11-2 to TRBJ1-1; 9 bases are a match to TRBD1. This CDR3 has 17 residues. Germline CDR1 and CDR2: SGHAT and FQNNGV. With V trimmed by 3 bases and J by 4 bases, 12 bases remained unmatched. CDR3 protein: CASSLGTGYRLGTEAFF. CDR3 sequence (DNA): TGTGCCAGCAGCTTGGGGACAGGGTATCGTCTGGGCACTGAAGCTTTCTTT.

The chain is built from TRBV7-2 and TRBJ2-1, with TRBD2 matching 13 bases. The CDR3 runs to 17 residues. V was clipped by 5 bases and J by 1 base; unmatched bases: 5. The germline gives CDR1 SGHTA, CDR2 FQGNSA. CDR3 nucleotide sequence: TGTGCCAGCAGCCCCAAGACTAGCGGGGGGTCCTACAATGAGCAGTTCTTC. Its translation: CASSPKTSGGSYNEQFF.

The rearrangement uses TRBV3-1 (or the pseudogene TRBV3-2) and TRBJ2-7, with TRBD2 as a possible D gene (6 bases). The CDR3 contains 16 residues. The V gene lost 4 bases and the J gene lost 1 base, with 17 bases spanning the gap. The V gene's germline CDR1 is LGHDT and CDR2 YNNKEL (reference sequence). DNA for the CDR3: TGTGCCAGCAGCCTCCTCCGGGCAGGGAGGTCCTACGAGCAGTACTTC. It yields the protein CASSLLRAGRSYEQYF.

V gene TRBV7-9 combines with J gene TRBJ1-6, with TRBD1 as a possible D gene (6 bases). Germline V CDR1 and CDR2: SEHNR, FQNEAQ (reference sequence). Trimming left V 2 bases short and J 7 bases short, with 18 bases between. This CDR3 region has 17 residues. The CDR3 nucleotides read TGTGCCAGCAGCTTATCTCGGGGCAGAGGGGGAAATTCACCCCTCCACTTT. It yields the protein CASSLSRGRGGNSPLHF.

V gene TRBV6-5 combines with J gene TRBJ2-7, with a tentative D call TRBD2 (6 bases). Trimming cost V 5 bases and J 3 bases, with 14 bases left between them. The germline V gene has CDR1 MNHEY and CDR2 SVGAGI. This CDR3 is built from 14 residues. This CDR3 reads CASSRQGGSYEQYF. CDR3 in DNA: TGTGCCAGCAGTCGCCAGGGAGGAAGCTACGAGCAGTACTTC.

The chain is built from TRBV4-2 and TRBJ2-2; 8 positions match TRBD2. CDR1 LGHNA and CDR2 YNFKEQ come from the germline V gene. CDR3 length: 15 residues. Trimming at V came to 0 bases and at J to 4 bases, leaving 1 base not matched to a gene. As DNA, the CDR3 is TGTGCCAGCAGCCAAGACGGGACTAGCACCGGGGAGCTGTTTTTT. Amino acids: CASSQDGTSTGELFF.

This clone was detected only once. This chain connects TRBV19 to TRBJ2-3, with 7 bases matching TRBD1. This CDR3 region has 13 residues. Trimming took 4 bases from V and 4 from J; bases not matched to a gene: 2. CDR1 is LNHDA and CDR2 is SQIVND in the germline V gene (reference sequence). CDR3 sequence (DNA): TGTGCCAGTAGTACGACAGGGTCAGATACGCAGTATTTT. It is translated as CASSTTGSDTQYF.

The chain has TRBV5-6 and TRBJ2-7; the match to TRBD2 covers 9 bases. The CDR3 covers 16 residues. Germline V CDR1 and CDR2: SGHDT, YYEEEE. The ends lost 3 bases at V and 2 bases at J; junction bases unmatched: 9. The DNA for the CDR3 is TGTGCCAGCAGCTCCAGCGGGGGGCTACGTACCTACGAGCAGTACTTC. It is translated as CASSSSGGLRTYEQYF.

The genes are TRBV5-1 and TRBJ1-2; 9 nucleotides line up with TRBD1. V gave up 2 bases and J gave up 2 bases; unmatched junction bases: 13. This CDR3 spans 18 amino acids. Germline lookup yields CDR1 SGHRS and CDR2 YFSETQ. The CDR3 DNA sequence: TGCGCCAGCAGCTTCTTCGTCCCGGGACAGGGAAAGAACTATGGCTACACCTTC. The encoded protein is CASSFFVPGQGKNYGYTF.

The chain carries TRBV10-3 and TRBJ1-2, with 7 positions matching TRBD1. Per germline, CDR1 ENHRY and CDR2 SYGVKD. Unmatched junction bases numbered 7, after V lost 6 bases and J lost 0 bases. The CDR3 runs to 15 residues. This chain's CDR3 is CAIRPRDSSNYGYTF. In DNA form, the CDR3 reads TGTGCCATCAGACCCCGGGACAGCTCTAACTATGGCTACACCTTC.

This clone appeared a single time. The chain joins TRBV4-2 to TRBJ2-5; D possibly corresponds to TRBD2 (6 bases). Germline V lookup: CDR1 LGHNA, CDR2 YNFKEQ. The CDR3 is 14 residues long. Deletions cut 1 base from V and 5 bases from J, with 11 bases between. This CDR3 reads CASSQVAGSETQYF. Here the CDR3 DNA reads TGTGCCAGCAGCCAAGTCGCGGGATCGGAGACCCAGTACTTC.

The J gene is TRBJ2-1, the V gene TRBV5-1; no definite D call. Between the trimmed V and J ends, which lost 0 bases and 8 bases, there was a span of 6 bases. This CDR3 is built from 12 residues. Germline CDR1 and CDR2: SGHRS and YFSETQ. The CDR3 protein is CASSLEFYEQFF. The CDR3 nucleotides are TGCGCCAGCAGCTTGGAATTCTATGAGCAGTTCTTC.

This chain connects TRBV5-1 to TRBJ2-1, with TRBD2 identical over 7 bases. Germline values: CDR1 SGHRS, CDR2 YFSETQ. CDR3 length: 15 amino acids. With 0 bases clipped from V and 3 bases from J, the junction kept 3 bases outside the gene matches. CDR3 in amino acids: CASSLEGLRYNEQFF. In nucleotides, the CDR3 is TGCGCCAGCAGCTTGGAGGGACTACGCTACAATGAGCAGTTCTTC.

This chain links TRBV30 with TRBJ2-5; TRBD1 matches 9 bases. V trimming: 0 bases; J trimming: 1 base; junction bases outside the gene matches: 6. CDR3 length equals 16 residues. Germline V gene sequence: CDR1 GTSNPN, CDR2 SVGIG (reference sequence). The CDR3, as DNA: TGTGCCTGGAGTGTACCCCCGGGACAGGGCCAAGAGACCCAGTACTTC. It translates to CAWSVPPGQGQETQYF.

V usage is TRBV30 and J usage is TRBJ1-6; 7 bases are a match to TRBD1. The CDR3 length is 14 residues. The germline CDR1 and CDR2 sequences are GTSNPN and SVGIG (reference sequence). With V trimmed by 5 bases and J by 1 base, 2 bases remained unmatched. The CDR3 nucleotides read TGTGCCTGGTCACAGGGGTCCTATAATTCACCCCTCCACTTT. Translating gives CAWSQGSYNSPLHF.